Listed below are T cell receptor beta chains from one sample, sequenced in a study of blood T cell repertoires in COVID-19. Libraries were prepared by immunoSEQ multiplex PCR; TCRdb keeps only in-frame clonotypes and omits some of them. The repertoire includes 200,000 to 250,000 clones, 84% of them detected once, and under 2% sits in the top ten. Specimen: PBMCs or T cells enriched from blood (not recorded which). The receptor source for this set is a man in his fifties or sixties who had recovered from COVID-19. CDR3s include the opening cysteine and the closing phenylalanine or tryptophan. The D gene is left open where the match is weak. The size entry is marked missing in some rows and otherwise reads once, few, many or a size class.

NA	TRBV6-1	TRBJ1-2	NA	TGTGCCAGCAGTGATGGCCACACATTAAACTATGGCTACACCTTC	CASSDGHTLNYGYTF
once	TRBV5-1	TRBJ2-1	TRBD1	TGCGCCAGCAGCCCGGGACAGGGCTCCTACAATGAGCAGTTCTTC	CASSPGQGSYNEQFF
NA	TRBV7-3	TRBJ2-1	TRBD1	TGTGCCAGCAGCTTAAGAGGGGGCCTGGCCTACAATGAGCAGTTCTTC	CASSLRGGLAYNEQFF
NA	TRBV30	TRBJ1-6	TRBD1	TGTGCCTGGAGTTCGGGACAGTATAATTCACCCCTCCACTTT	CAWSSGQYNSPLHF
few	TRBV11-2	TRBJ1-5	NA	TGTGCCAGCAGCCCTCAGGCCGCGGGGCCCCAGCATTTT	CASSPQAAGPQHF
NA	TRBV7-2	TRBJ1-1	TRBD1	TGTGCCAGCAACAACAACAGGGGGCAAGCTTTCTTT	CASNNNRGQAFF
NA	TRBV6-5	TRBJ2-3	TRBD1	TGTGCCAGCAAATTAGACAGGGTGAGCGATACGCAGTATTTT	CASKLDRVSDTQYF
NA	TRBV7-6	TRBJ1-3	NA	TGTGCCAGCAGCAACCGGGGCTCTGGAAACACCATATATTTT	CASSNRGSGNTIYF
NA	TRBV9	TRBJ1-2	NA	TGTGCCAGCAGCTTCGGACAGTCCAACTATGGCTACACCTTC	CASSFGQSNYGYTF
NA	TRBV6-5	TRBJ2-2	NA	TGTGCCAGCAGATATGACAGGACTAACACCGGGGAGCTGTTTTTT	CASRYDRTNTGELFF
NA	TRBV15	TRBJ1-2	NA	TGTGCCACCAGGGAAACAGGTTCTCGCGGCTATGGCTACACCTTC	CATRETGSRGYGYTF
NA	TRBV7-9	TRBJ1-4	NA	TGTGCCAGCAGCTTCCGACAGACTTCAACTAATGAAAAACTGTTTTTT	CASSFRQTSTNEKLFF
NA	TRBV5-6	TRBJ1-2	TRBD1	TGTGCCAGCAGCTACGACAGGGCGGTTGGCTACACCTTC	CASSYDRAVGYTF
NA	TRBV19	TRBJ1-6	TRBD1	TGTGCCAGTAGTATACAAGAGACAGGGAATTCACCCCTCCACTTT	CASSIQETGNSPLHF
NA	TRBV3-1/TRBV3-2	TRBJ1-1	TRBD1	TGTGCCAGCAGCCAAGAAACAGGGGGATGGGGGAACACTGAAGCTTTCTTT	CASSQETGGWGNTEAFF
once	TRBV7-9	TRBJ2-3	TRBD2	TGTGCCAGCGGGCGACTAGCGGTTGGAGATACGCAGTATTTT	CASGRLAVGDTQYF
NA	TRBV9	TRBJ2-7	TRBD1	TGTGCCAGCAGCTCGGGACAGGGCGGGTACGAGCAGTACTTC	CASSSGQGGYEQYF
NA	TRBV2	TRBJ1-1	TRBD1	TGTGCCAGCAGTCCCAGAGGGGGACAGGTAATACTGAACACTGAAGCTTTCTTT	CASSPRGGQVILNTEAFF
NA	TRBV19	TRBJ1-4	NA	TGTGCCAGTAGTATAGATAAAGGCTCAGGGAATGAAAAACTGTTTTTT	CASSIDKGSGNEKLFF
NA	TRBV7-6	TRBJ2-5	TRBD2	TGTGCCAGCAGCTTAGCGGGGGGGACCCCCCAAGAGACCCAGTACTTC	CASSLAGGTPQETQYF
NA	TRBV9	TRBJ1-1	NA	TGTGCCAGCAGCGTGGGGGGGACGAACACTGAAGCTTTCTTT	CASSVGGTNTEAFF
NA	TRBV28	TRBJ2-7	TRBD2	TGTGCCAGCAGTCACGCTAGCGGGGGGGCTCGTGAGCAGTACTTC	CASSHASGGAREQYF
NA	TRBV12-3/TRBV12-4	TRBJ2-1	TRBD2	TGTGCCAGCATCGAGCGGGGGGTCGATGAGCAGTTCTTC	CASIERGVDEQFF
NA	TRBV6-6	TRBJ1-6	NA	TGTGCCAGCAGCCTTCGGGAGGAAACGTATAATTCACCCCTCCACTTT	CASSLREETYNSPLHF
once	TRBV25-1	TRBJ1-1	NA	TGTGCCAGCAGTGAAGGAGTGAACACTGAAGCTTTCTTT	CASSEGVNTEAFF
NA	TRBV6-4	TRBJ1-2	NA	TGTGCCAGCAGTGACTGGTGGACTGGTGGCTACACCTTC	CASSDWWTGGYTF
NA	TRBV3-1/TRBV3-2	TRBJ1-2	NA	TGTGCCAGCCGAGGGGGGGCCTATGGCTACACCTTC	CASRGGAYGYTF
NA	TRBV12-3/TRBV12-4	TRBJ2-7	TRBD2	TGTGCCAGCAGTTTACTAGCGGGTTACGAGCAGTACTTC	CASSLLAGYEQYF
NA	TRBV13	TRBJ1-2	TRBD1	TGTGCCAGCAGCTCCGGGACAGGGGGCCATAACGGTGGCTACACCTTC	CASSSGTGGHNGGYTF
NA	TRBV10-3	TRBJ2-3	TRBD1	TGTGCCATCAGGGGGACAGGGGCTTCCACAGATACGCAGTATTTT	CAIRGTGASTDTQYF
NA	TRBV4-3	TRBJ1-2	TRBD1	TGCGCCAGCAGCCAAGTCAGGACAGGGGTGATTGGCTACACCTTC	CASSQVRTGVIGYTF
many	TRBV30	TRBJ1-2	TRBD1	TGTGCCTGGAGTGCCGGGACAGGGGCCTATGGCTACACCTTC	CAWSAGTGAYGYTF